A selection of T cell receptor beta chains follows, all from one sample in a study of T-cell memory formation after mild COVID-19. TCRdb redid the calling of the 5' RACE reads with MiXCR, one entry per CDR3 protein. The table has fewer than 350,000 distinct CDR3 sequences, approximately 18% seen once. The material sequenced was PBMCs or a T cell subset sorted from them (not recorded which). The receptor source for this set is a man aged 18-30 years who had mild COVID-19 (a few samples of this study predate the infection). Cell type and time point are not known. The conserved cysteine and the conserved F or W are not part of the CDR3 here. Each record gives: J gene, V gene, CDR3 protein.

j_call: TRBJ2-3
v_call: TRBV3-1
cdr3_aa: ASSHWDRGVRTQY

j_call: TRBJ2-7
v_call: TRBV4-1
cdr3_aa: ASSQDQAGAPYEQY

j_call: TRBJ1-6
v_call: TRBV3-1
cdr3_aa: ASSLTGTNSPLH

j_call: TRBJ2-5
v_call: TRBV11-2
cdr3_aa: ASSTVGTQY

j_call: TRBJ2-5
v_call: TRBV7-2
cdr3_aa: ASSYPGQAGGD

j_call: TRBJ2-3
v_call: TRBV9
cdr3_aa: ASSSGLAGGIDTQY

j_call: TRBJ1-2
v_call: TRBV11-2
cdr3_aa: ASSRLTGINYGYT

j_call: TRBJ1-2
v_call: TRBV20-1
cdr3_aa: SASGGYT

j_call: TRBJ2-3
v_call: TRBV11-2
cdr3_aa: ASSARVSGGSDTQY

j_call: TRBJ1-5
v_call: TRBV20-1
cdr3_aa: SAREGGTRNQPQH

j_call: TRBJ2-5
v_call: TRBV7-6
cdr3_aa: ASSKQGETQY

j_call: TRBJ2-3
v_call: TRBV7-6
cdr3_aa: ASSLAQGSSTDTQY

j_call: TRBJ2-3
v_call: TRBV5-1
cdr3_aa: ASSSTGDADTQY

j_call: TRBJ1-1
v_call: TRBV7-7
cdr3_aa: ASSRDSNTEAF

j_call: TRBJ2-3
v_call: TRBV5-1
cdr3_aa: ASSYKRGGLSDTQY

j_call: TRBJ1-1
v_call: TRBV18
cdr3_aa: ASSPAGNTEAF